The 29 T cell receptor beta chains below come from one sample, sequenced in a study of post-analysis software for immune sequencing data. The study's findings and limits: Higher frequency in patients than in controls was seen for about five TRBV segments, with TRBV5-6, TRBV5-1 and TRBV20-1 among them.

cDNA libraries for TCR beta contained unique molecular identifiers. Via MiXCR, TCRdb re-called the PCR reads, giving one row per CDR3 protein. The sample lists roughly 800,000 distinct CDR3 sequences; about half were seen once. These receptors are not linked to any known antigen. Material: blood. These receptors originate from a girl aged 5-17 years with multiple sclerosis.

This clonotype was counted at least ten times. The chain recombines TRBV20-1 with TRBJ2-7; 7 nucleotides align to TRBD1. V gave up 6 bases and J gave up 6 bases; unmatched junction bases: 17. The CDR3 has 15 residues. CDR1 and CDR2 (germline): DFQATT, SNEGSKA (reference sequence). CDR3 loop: CSAPAPRQGMVEQYF. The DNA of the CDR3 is TGCAGTGCCCCCGCGCCCCGACAGGGAATGGTCGAGCAGTACTTC.

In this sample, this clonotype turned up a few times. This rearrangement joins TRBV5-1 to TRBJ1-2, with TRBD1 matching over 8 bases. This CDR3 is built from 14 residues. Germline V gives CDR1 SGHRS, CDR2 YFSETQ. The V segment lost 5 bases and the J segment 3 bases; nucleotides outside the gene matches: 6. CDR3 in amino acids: CASSGTGGDYGYTF. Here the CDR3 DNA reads TGCGCCAGCAGTGGGACAGGTGGGGACTATGGCTACACCTTC. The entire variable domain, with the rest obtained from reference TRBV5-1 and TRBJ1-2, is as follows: KAGVTQTPRYLIKTRGQQVTLSCSPISGHRSVSWYQQTPGQGLQFLFEYFSETQRNKGNFPGRFSGRQFSNSRSEMNVSTLELGDSALYLCASSGTGGDYGYTFGSGTRLTVV.

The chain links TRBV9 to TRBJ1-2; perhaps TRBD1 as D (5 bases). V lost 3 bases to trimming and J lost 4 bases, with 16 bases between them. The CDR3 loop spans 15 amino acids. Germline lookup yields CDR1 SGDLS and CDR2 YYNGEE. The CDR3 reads CASSGGDSLGYGYTF. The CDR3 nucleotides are TGTGCCAGCAGCGGAGGGGACTCCCTGGGCTATGGCTACACCTTC.

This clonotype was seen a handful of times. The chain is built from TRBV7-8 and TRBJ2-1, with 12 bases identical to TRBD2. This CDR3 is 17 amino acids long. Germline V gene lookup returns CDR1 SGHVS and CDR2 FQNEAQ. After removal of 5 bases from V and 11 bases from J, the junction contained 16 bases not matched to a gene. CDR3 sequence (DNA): TGTGCCAGCAGCCTCCGTCCCCTAGCGGGAGGGCCCGTCAAGCAGTTCTTC. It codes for CASSLRPLAGGPVKQFF.

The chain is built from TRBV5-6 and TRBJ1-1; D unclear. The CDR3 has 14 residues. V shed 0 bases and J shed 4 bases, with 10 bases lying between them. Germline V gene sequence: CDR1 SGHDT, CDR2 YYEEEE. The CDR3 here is CASSLAGIGTEAFF. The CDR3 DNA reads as TGTGCCAGCAGCTTGGCTGGGATTGGCACTGAAGCTTTCTTT. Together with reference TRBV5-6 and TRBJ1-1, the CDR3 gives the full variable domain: DAGVTQSPTHLIKTRGQQVTLRCSPKSGHDTVSWYQQALGQGPQFIFQYYEEEERQRGNFPDRFSGHQFPNYSSELNVNALLLGDSALYLCASSLAGIGTEAFFGQGTRLTVV.

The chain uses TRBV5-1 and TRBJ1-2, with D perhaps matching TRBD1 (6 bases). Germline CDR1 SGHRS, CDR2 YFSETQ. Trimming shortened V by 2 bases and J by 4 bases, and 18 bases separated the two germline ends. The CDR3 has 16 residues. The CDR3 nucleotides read TGCGCCAGCAGCTTCTCATACAGGGATAGTAGCTATGGCTACACCTTC. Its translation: CASSFSYRDSSYGYTF.

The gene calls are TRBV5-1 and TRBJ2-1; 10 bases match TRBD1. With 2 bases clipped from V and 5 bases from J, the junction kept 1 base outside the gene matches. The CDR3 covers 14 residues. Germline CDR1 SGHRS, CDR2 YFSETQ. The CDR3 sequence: CASSFGQGDNEQFF. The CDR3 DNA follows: TGCGCCAGCAGCTTTGGACAGGGGGACAATGAGCAGTTCTTC.

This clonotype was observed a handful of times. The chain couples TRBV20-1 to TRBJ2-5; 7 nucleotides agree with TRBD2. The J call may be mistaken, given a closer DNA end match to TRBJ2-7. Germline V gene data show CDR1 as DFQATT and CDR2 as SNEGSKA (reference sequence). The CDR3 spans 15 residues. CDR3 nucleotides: TGCAGTGCTAGAGATCGAGGCGGGAGTACCCACGAGCAGTACTTC. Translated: CSARDRGGSTHEQYF.

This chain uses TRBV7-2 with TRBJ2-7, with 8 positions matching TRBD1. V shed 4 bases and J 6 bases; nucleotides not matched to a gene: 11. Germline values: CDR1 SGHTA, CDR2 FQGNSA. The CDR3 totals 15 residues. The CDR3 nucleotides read TGTGCCAGCAGCTCCATCGGACAGGGATGGATCGAGCAGTACTTC. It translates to CASSSIGQGWIEQYF.

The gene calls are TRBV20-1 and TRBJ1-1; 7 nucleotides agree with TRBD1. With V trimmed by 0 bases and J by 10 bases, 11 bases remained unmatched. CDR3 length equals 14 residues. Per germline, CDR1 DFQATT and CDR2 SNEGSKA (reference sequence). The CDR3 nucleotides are TGCAGTGCTAGAGACCCAGGGGGAGGGGGTGGAGCTTTCTTT. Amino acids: CSARDPGGGGGAFF.

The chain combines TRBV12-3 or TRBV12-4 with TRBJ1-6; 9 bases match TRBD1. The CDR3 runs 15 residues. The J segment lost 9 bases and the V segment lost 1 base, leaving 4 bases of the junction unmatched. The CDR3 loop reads CASSLGQGEFSPLHF. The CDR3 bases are TGTGCCAGCAGTTTAGGACAGGGGGAATTTTCACCCCTCCACTTT.

The DNA for the CDR3 is TGTGCCAGCAGTCTCGGGACAGCGACTATGGTGGGCTACACCTTC. It translates to CASSLGTATMVGYTF. The chain joins TRBV12-3 or TRBV12-4 to TRBJ1-2; 7 bases are shared with TRBD1. This CDR3 spans 15 amino acids. With V trimmed by 5 bases and J by 8 bases, 14 bases remained unmatched.

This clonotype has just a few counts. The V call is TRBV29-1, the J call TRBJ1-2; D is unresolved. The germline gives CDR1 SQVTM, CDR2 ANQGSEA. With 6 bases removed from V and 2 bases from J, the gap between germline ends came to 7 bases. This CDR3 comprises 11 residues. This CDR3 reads CSVPVNYGYTF. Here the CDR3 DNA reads TGCAGCGTACCGGTGAACTATGGCTACACCTTC. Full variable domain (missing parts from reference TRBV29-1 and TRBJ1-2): SAVISQKPSRDICQRGTSLTIQCQVDSQVTMMFWYRQQPGQSLTLIATANQGSEATYESGFVIDKFPISRPNLTFSTLTVSNMSPEDSSIYLCSVPVNYGYTFGSGTRLTVV.

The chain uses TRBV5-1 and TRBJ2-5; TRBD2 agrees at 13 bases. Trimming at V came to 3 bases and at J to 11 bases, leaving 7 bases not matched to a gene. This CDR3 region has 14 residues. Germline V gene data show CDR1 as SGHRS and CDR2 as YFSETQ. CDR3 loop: CASSSLGLAGEQYF. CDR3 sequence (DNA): TGCGCCAGCAGCTCCCTTGGACTAGCGGGAGAGCAGTACTTC.

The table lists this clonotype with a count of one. The chain's CDR3 is CASSAWASEGNEQFF. DNA of the CDR3: TGTGCCAGCAGTGCCTGGGCTAGCGAGGGCAATGAGCAGTTCTTC. This chain links TRBV2 with TRBJ2-1; D may be TRBD2 (6 bases). Germline-derived CDR1 and CDR2 are SNHLY and FYNNEI. CDR3 length: 15 residues. Trimming pared 4 bases from V and 6 bases from J, leaving 16 bases between.

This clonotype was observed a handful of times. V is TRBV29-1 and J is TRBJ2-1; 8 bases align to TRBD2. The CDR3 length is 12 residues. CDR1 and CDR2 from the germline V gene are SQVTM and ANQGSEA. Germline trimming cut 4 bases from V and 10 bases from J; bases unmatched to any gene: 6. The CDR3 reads CSVVGRAIEQFF. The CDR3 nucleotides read TGCAGCGTTGTCGGGAGGGCCATCGAGCAGTTCTTC.

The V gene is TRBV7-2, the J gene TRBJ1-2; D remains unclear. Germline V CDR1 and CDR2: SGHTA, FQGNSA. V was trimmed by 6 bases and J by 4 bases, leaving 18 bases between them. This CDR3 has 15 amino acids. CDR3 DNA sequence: TGTGCCAGCAGTTCAAACGCGAAGAGCCCCTATGGCTACACCTTC. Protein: CASSSNAKSPYGYTF.

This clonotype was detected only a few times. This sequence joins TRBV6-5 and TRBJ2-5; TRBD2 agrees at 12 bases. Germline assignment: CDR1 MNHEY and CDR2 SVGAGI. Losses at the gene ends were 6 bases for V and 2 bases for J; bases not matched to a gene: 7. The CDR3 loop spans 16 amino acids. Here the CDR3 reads CASRILAGGNQETQYF. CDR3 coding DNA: TGTGCCAGCAGAATTCTAGCGGGAGGGAATCAAGAGACCCAGTACTTC.

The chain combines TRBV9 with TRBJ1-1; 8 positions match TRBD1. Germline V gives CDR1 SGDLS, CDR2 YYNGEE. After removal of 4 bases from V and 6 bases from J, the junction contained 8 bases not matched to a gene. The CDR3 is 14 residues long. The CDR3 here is CASSRAGGQAEAFF. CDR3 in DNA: TGTGCCAGCAGCCGTGCAGGGGGCCAGGCTGAAGCTTTCTTT.

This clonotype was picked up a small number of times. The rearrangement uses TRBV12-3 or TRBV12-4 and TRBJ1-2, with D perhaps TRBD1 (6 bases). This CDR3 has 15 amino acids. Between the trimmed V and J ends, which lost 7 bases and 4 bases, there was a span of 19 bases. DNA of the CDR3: TGTGCCAGCACCTTCCAGACAGGTGGGACCTATGGCTACACCTTC. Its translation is CASTFQTGGTYGYTF.

The CDR3 spells CASSLGVRPYNEQFF. CDR3 in DNA: TGTGCCAGCAGCTTAGGTGTACGACCCTACAATGAGCAGTTCTTC. The V and J genes are TRBV11-2 and TRBJ2-1; D remains unclear. This CDR3 has 15 amino acids. Trimming took off 1 base at V and 2 bases at J, with 9 bases between the two ends. The germline CDR1 and CDR2 sequences are SGHAT and FQNNGV. The entire variable domain, with the rest obtained from reference TRBV11-2 and TRBJ2-1, is as follows: EAGVAQSPRYKIIEKRQSVAFWCNPISGHATLYWYQQILGQGPKLLIQFQNNGVVDDSQLPKDRFSAERLKGVDSTLKIQPAKLEDSAVYLCASSLGVRPYNEQFFGPGTRLTVL.

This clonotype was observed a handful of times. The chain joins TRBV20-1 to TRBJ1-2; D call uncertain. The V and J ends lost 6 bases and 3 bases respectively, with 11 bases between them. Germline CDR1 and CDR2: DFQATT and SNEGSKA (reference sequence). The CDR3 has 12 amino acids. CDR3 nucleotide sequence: TGCAGTGCCCATCGGCGGGACTATGGCTACACCTTC. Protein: CSAHRRDYGYTF.

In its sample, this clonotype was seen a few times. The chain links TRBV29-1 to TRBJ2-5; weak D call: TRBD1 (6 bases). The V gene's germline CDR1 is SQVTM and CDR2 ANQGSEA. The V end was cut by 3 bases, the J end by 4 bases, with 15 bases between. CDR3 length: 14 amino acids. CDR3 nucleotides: TGCAGCGTTGAGTGGGCAGGGGTAGCAGAGACCCAGTACTTC. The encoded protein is CSVEWAGVAETQYF.

CDR3 amino acids: CASNPGTGYGYTF. CDR3 coding DNA: TGTGCCAGTAATCCCGGGACAGGCTATGGCTACACCTTC. V is TRBV6-5 and J is TRBJ1-2, with 8 nucleotides matching TRBD1. With 9 bases clipped from V and 4 bases from J, the junction kept 7 bases outside the gene matches. The CDR3 is 13 amino acids. From germline, CDR1 is MNHEY and CDR2 SVGAGI.

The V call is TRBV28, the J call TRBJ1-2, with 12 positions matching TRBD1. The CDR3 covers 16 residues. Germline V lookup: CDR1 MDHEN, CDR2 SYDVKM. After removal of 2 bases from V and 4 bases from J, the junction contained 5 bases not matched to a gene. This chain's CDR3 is CASSLRGTGGGYGYTF. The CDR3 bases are TGTGCCAGCAGTTTACGCGGGACAGGGGGCGGCTATGGCTACACCTTC.

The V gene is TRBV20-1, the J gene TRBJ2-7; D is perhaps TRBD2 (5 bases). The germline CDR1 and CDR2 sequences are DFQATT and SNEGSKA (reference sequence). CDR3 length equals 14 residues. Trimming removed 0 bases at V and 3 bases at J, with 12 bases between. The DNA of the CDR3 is TGCAGTGCTAGAGATCGAAGCGGACTCTACGAGCAGTACTTC. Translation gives CSARDRSGLYEQYF.

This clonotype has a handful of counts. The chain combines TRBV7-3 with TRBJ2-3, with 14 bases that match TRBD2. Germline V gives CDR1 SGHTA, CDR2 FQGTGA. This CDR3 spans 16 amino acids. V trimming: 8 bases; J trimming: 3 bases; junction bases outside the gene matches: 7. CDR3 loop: CASGTSGSIRTDTQYF. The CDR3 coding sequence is TGTGCCAGCGGGACTAGCGGGAGTATCAGGACAGATACGCAGTATTTT.

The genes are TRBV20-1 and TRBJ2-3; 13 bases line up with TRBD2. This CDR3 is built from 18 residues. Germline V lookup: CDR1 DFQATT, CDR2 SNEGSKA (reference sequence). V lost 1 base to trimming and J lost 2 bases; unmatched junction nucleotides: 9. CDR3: CSARGLAGGLLPTDTQYF. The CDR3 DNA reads TGCAGTGCTAGAGGACTAGCGGGAGGCCTTTTACCCACAGATACGCAGTATTTT.

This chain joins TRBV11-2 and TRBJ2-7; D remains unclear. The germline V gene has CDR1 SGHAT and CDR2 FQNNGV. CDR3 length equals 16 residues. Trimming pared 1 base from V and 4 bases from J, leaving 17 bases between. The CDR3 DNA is TGTGCCAGCAGCTTAGGCATGGACGGGCCAGGTTACGAGCAGTACTTC. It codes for CASSLGMDGPGYEQYF. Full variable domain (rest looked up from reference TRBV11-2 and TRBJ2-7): EAGVAQSPRYKIIEKRQSVAFWCNPISGHATLYWYQQILGQGPKLLIQFQNNGVVDDSQLPKDRFSAERLKGVDSTLKIQPAKLEDSAVYLCASSLGMDGPGYEQYFGPGTRLTVT.